This TCR beta chain originates from a study of CD8+ T cells in alopecia areata. Study-level information: Severity of treated patients was scored by affected scalp percentage. Regarding the study as a whole: Relative to normal scalp, lesional scalp, especially alopecia totalis/universalis, showed higher clonality. Sharing of TCRs across patients appeared less clear than in mice, possibly for HLA-related reasons.

V gave up 3 bases and J gave up 8 bases, with 12 bases separating them. Germline V gene lookup returns CDR1 SGHDT and CDR2 YYEEEE. The CDR3 is 13 amino acids. Of note for this clone: What it binds is unknown.

Sequencing templates came from extracted RNA that was reverse transcribed into cDNA. The repertoire was sequenced with immunoSEQ multiplex PCR; TCRdb's copy has only in-frame clones and lacks some. This table has 150,000 to 200,000 clones, over 55% appearing once. Treatment meaning: oral pan-JAK inhibitor, 5-10 mg twice daily. The TCR comes from a human donor with alopecia areata. The genes are TRBV5-6 and TRBJ2-1, with a weak D call TRBD2 (5 bases). The sequenced sample was CD4+ T cells sorted from blood, obtained at week 24, from a patient treated with tofacitinib. The CDR3 bases are TGTGCCAGCAGCTCCGTCCAGAGGGATGAGCAGTTCTTC. Protein sequence: CASSSVQRDEQFF. Variable domain in full (rest from reference TRBV5-6 and TRBJ2-1): DAGVTQSPTHLIKTRGQQVTLRCSPKSGHDTVSWYQQALGQGPQFIFQYYEEEERQRGNFPDRFSGHQFPNYSSELNVNALLLGDSALYLCASSSVQRDEQFFGPGTRLTVL.